The clone carrying this T cell receptor (beta chain) appeared a few times. This table comes from immunoSEQ multiplex PCR, and its TCRdb copy is limited to in-frame clones, with some not included. This table holds fewer than 25,000 clones, 88% found once. The CDR3 is made up of 16 amino acids. CDR1 and CDR2 (germline): MNHEY, SMNVEV (reference sequence). Trimming cost V 6 bases and J 3 bases; bases outside gene matches: 6. Time point indicated: cycle 4 day 1 (C4D1), after five to seven weeks of nivolumab. All patients relapsed after autologous stem cell transplantation, and brentuximab vedotin exposure varied. The sample comes from a study of PD-1 blockade in classical Hodgkin lymphoma.

The sequence came from a human donor with classical Hodgkin lymphoma. The material was peripheral blood mononuclear cells (PBMCs), obtained before the fourth cycle of nivolumab. This chain connects TRBV27 to TRBJ2-1; 12 nucleotides match TRBD2. This CDR3 reads CASRPRTSGIYNEQFF. The CDR3 coding sequence is TGTGCCAGCAGACCGAGGACTAGCGGGATCTACAATGAGCAGTTCTTC.